This TCR beta chain was sequenced during a study of blood T cell repertoires in COVID-19. Study-level information: Sites across the United States, Italy and Spain contributed samples from acute and convalescent COVID-19. T cells, B-cell-depleted T cells, or PBMCs provided the cDNA or gDNA that served as material.

The V gene's germline CDR1 is SGHRS and CDR2 YFSETQ. This CDR3 has 16 residues. Trimming removed 1 base from V and 2 bases from J; junction bases left unmatched: 6. Methods used by the authors: Cell counts per sample came from amplifying reference gene primers. Produced via immunoSEQ multiplex PCR; TCRdb's table is partial and in-frame only. V and J calls and clone size come straight from that table; D and trimming were deduced from the DNA. Of just over 250,000 clones in the sample, about 89% were seen once. This clone appeared a few times. The sample comprised peripheral blood. This chain uses TRBV5-1 with TRBJ1-2, with 9 bases identical to TRBD1. The sequence was obtained from a woman aged 50 to 60 with acute or convalescent COVID-19. This CDR3 reads CASSLLGTGKNYGYTF. In DNA form, the CDR3 reads TGCGCCAGCAGCTTGTTGGGGACAGGGAAAAACTATGGCTACACCTTC.